Listed here are 29 T cell receptor beta chains from one sample, sequenced in a study of T cells in localized non-small cell lung cancer (dated by TCRdb to 2019 to 2021). Libraries were built with the immunoSEQ multiplex PCR assay. TCRdb mirrors the immuneACCESS table, restricted to in-frame sequences. Some clones are absent from its copies; in checked studies, under half trace to an unresolved V gene, and the reason for the others is unknown. The sample yields 70,000 to 75,000 clones; roughly 80% were counted once. The ten largest make up 1.3% of the sample. This sample comprised peripheral blood, obtained before any cancer treatment. The receptors were gathered from a female donor older than 55 with stage I lung adenocarcinoma.

As DNA, the CDR3 is TGTGCCAGCAGTGTCCAGGGGGATTATGGTGAGCAGTTCTTC. This translates into CASSVQGDYGEQFF. The chain employs TRBV6-1 and TRBJ2-1; the match to TRBD1 covers 7 bases. The CDR3 loop spans 14 amino acids. Trimming at V came to 4 bases and at J to 9 bases, leaving 9 bases not matched to a gene. Germline-derived CDR1 and CDR2 are MNHNS and SASEGT.

The chain employs TRBV29-1 and TRBJ2-3, with 8 bases matching TRBD2. CDR3 length: 15 amino acids. The germline CDR1 and CDR2 sequences are SQVTM and ANQGSEA. The V gene end was trimmed by 3 bases and the J gene end by 1 base; junction bases not matched to a gene: 6. CDR3 region: CSVEIAGSRTDTQYF. In DNA form, the CDR3 reads TGCAGCGTTGAGATAGCGGGGAGCCGCACAGATACGCAGTATTTT.

This clone was seen a handful of times. This chain connects TRBV7-3 to TRBJ2-6; D is unresolved. Germline CDR1 SGHTA, CDR2 FQGTGA. With 5 bases removed from V and 0 bases from J, the gap between germline ends came to 5 bases. The CDR3 extends over 14 amino acids. CDR3 in amino acids: CASSQDSGANVLTF. The CDR3 nucleotides read TGTGCCAGCAGCCAGGACTCTGGGGCCAACGTCCTGACTTTC.

This clone was seen a single time. The CDR3 DNA follows: TGTGCCAGCAGCTTAGTCGGGGGGGTAGAGACCCAGTACTTC. Translating it yields CASSLVGGVETQYF. The chain recombines TRBV13 with TRBJ2-5, with TRBD2 matching over 8 bases. With V trimmed by 1 base and J by 4 bases, 2 bases remained unmatched. Germline V gene lookup returns CDR1 PRHDT and CDR2 FYEKMQ (reference sequence). The length of the CDR3 is 14 residues.

V gene TRBV6-6 combines with J gene TRBJ2-2; D not certain. This CDR3 has 12 residues. CDR1 is MNHNY, CDR2 SVGAGI, per germline (reference sequence). Trimming stripped 6 bases from V and 4 bases from J, with 6 bases between. The CDR3 nucleotides are TGTGCCAGCAGCTCCGGCACCGGGGAGCTGTTTTTT. This codes for CASSSGTGELFF.

The chain recombines TRBV21-1 with TRBJ2-7; the D call in the table, TRBD1, was not verified against the DNA. TRBV21-1 is marked as a pseudogene. This CDR3 contains 13 residues. CDR3 in amino acids: CASSKEGGYEQYF. The DNA of the CDR3 is TGTGCCAGCAGCAAAGAAGGGGGCTACGAGCAGTACTTC.

This rearrangement joins TRBV29-1 to TRBJ2-1; 10 bases align to TRBD1. The length of the CDR3 is 16 residues. Per germline, CDR1 SQVTM and CDR2 ANQGSEA. V gave up 0 bases and J gave up 3 bases; unmatched junction bases: 5. For the CDR3, the DNA is TGCAGCGTTGAAGAAAGCGGGGACAGGGGCTACAATGAGCAGTTCTTC. This gives the protein CSVEESGDRGYNEQFF.

The J gene is TRBJ2-5, the V gene TRBV18; 11 positions agree with TRBD1. This CDR3 spans 16 amino acids. The V gene's germline CDR1 is KGHSH and CDR2 LQKENI. The junction had 7 bases not matched to a gene; V was cut back by 2 bases and J by 5 bases. In DNA, the CDR3 is TGTGCCAGCTCACCAATTCGGACAGGGGGCAGGGAGACCCAGTACTTC. Its translation: CASSPIRTGGRETQYF.

The chain has TRBV23-1 and TRBJ2-7; 9 bases are a match to TRBD1. TRBV23-1 is an ORF for which the function is uncertain. CDR3 length: 16 amino acids. Unmatched junction bases numbered 12, after V lost 4 bases and J lost 5 bases. CDR3 loop: CASSRKSGQGRHEQYF. CDR3 coding DNA: TGCGCCAGCAGTCGAAAATCAGGACAGGGGCGACACGAGCAGTACTTC.

This sequence joins TRBV19 and TRBJ2-7, with D perhaps assigned TRBD1 or TRBD2 (5 bases each). Deletions cut 3 bases from V and 5 bases from J, with 11 bases between. The CDR3 is 13 amino acids. CDR1 is LNHDA, CDR2 SQIVND, per germline (reference sequence). The CDR3 loop reads CASSMSGADEQYF. The CDR3 coding sequence is TGTGCCAGTAGTATGTCCGGGGCGGACGAGCAGTACTTC.

This chain links TRBV19 with TRBJ1-4, with D hard to call. The CDR3 sequence is 14 residues long. Germline V lookup: CDR1 LNHDA, CDR2 SQIVND (reference sequence). The ends were cut back, 7 bases at V and 0 bases at J, with 9 bases in the middle. In DNA form, the CDR3 reads TGTGCCAGTAAGGACGGTGCAACTAATGAAAAACTGTTTTTT. Its translation is CASKDGATNEKLFF.

This clone was seen once. This chain links TRBV7-3 with TRBJ2-7, with D perhaps TRBD1 or TRBD2 (6 bases each). V was cut by 0 bases and J by 4 bases, with 7 bases left in between. Germline V gives CDR1 SGHTA, CDR2 FQGTGA. The CDR3 consists of 13 residues. The CDR3 sequence: CASSLTGGYEQYF. The CDR3 region has the DNA TGTGCCAGCAGCTTAACAGGGGGGTACGAGCAGTACTTC.

This rearrangement joins TRBV7-2 to TRBJ2-7; D uncertain. Trimming removed 4 bases from V and 4 bases from J, with 17 bases in between. CDR1 and CDR2 (germline): SGHTA, FQGNSA. The CDR3 sequence is 15 residues long. The CDR3 DNA sequence: TGTGCCAGCAGCTCGGACGGTACCCGCTCTTACGAGCAGTACTTC. It specifies CASSSDGTRSYEQYF.

V is TRBV2 and J is TRBJ2-5; D remains unclear. The germline gives CDR1 SNHLY, CDR2 FYNNEI. V was cut by 0 bases and J by 1 base, with 9 bases left in between. The CDR3 runs to 15 residues. The CDR3 coding sequence is TGTGCCAGCAGTGAAGCGGGCCCTCTCCAAGAGACCCAGTACTTC. It specifies CASSEAGPLQETQYF.

This chain joins TRBV16 and TRBJ2-3; D is uncertain. CDR1 and CDR2 from the germline V gene are KGHSY and FQNENV. The CDR3 runs 13 residues. Trimming pared 4 bases from V and 6 bases from J, leaving 11 bases between. The DNA of the CDR3 is TGTGCCAGCAGCCCGACGACGGGTGATACGCAGTATTTT. Encoded protein: CASSPTTGDTQYF.

The chain uses TRBV6-5 and TRBJ2-2; 11 bases map to TRBD2. V trimming: 6 bases; J trimming: 10 bases; junction bases outside the gene matches: 7. This CDR3 contains 14 residues. The germline V gene encodes CDR1 MNHEY and CDR2 SVGAGI. The CDR3 region has the DNA TGTGCCAGCAGGGAACTGACTAGCGGGAAGGAGCTGTTTTTT. This encodes CASRELTSGKELFF.

For this clone: The junction shows a germline mismatch at one end, possibly a read error. As DNA, the CDR3 is TGTGCCAGCAGCTCCGGGAATGAGCACTTC. It is translated as CASSSGNEHF. The V gene is TRBV7-6, the J gene TRBJ2-7; a possible D gene is TRBD2 (5 bases). Germline V gene lookup returns CDR1 SGHVS and CDR2 FNYEAQ. The CDR3 extends over 10 amino acids.

The chain combines TRBV7-2 with TRBJ2-1; 9 nucleotides match TRBD1. The CDR3 is made up of 15 amino acids. After removal of 1 base from V and 9 bases from J, the junction contained 7 bases not matched to a gene. CDR1 SGHTA and CDR2 FQGNSA come from the germline V gene. The DNA of the CDR3 is TGTGCCAGCAGCTTAGGAGGACAGGGGAGTAGTGAGCAGTTCTTC. Translated: CASSLGGQGSSEQFF.

The gene calls are TRBV5-6 and TRBJ2-7; D perhaps matches TRBD2 (5 bases). In germline, CDR1 is SGHDT, CDR2 YYEEEE. This CDR3 spans 12 amino acids. V was cut by 4 bases and J by 3 bases, with 8 bases left in between. The CDR3 sequence is CASSLGDYEQYF. CDR3 sequence (DNA): TGTGCCAGCAGCCTGGGAGACTACGAGCAGTACTTC.

CDR3 sequence (DNA): TGTGCCAGCAGCCAAAGCTACGAGCAGTACTTC. It specifies CASSQSYEQYF. The chain carries TRBV14 and TRBJ2-7; no definite D call. CDR3 length: 11 residues. V gave up 2 bases and J gave up 3 bases, with 2 bases separating them. Germline CDR1 reads SGHDN; CDR2 reads FVKESK.

V and J are TRBV7-2 and TRBJ2-3; 10 nucleotides match TRBD1. The CDR3 has 17 amino acids. V was clipped by 0 bases and J by 7 bases; unmatched bases: 10. From germline, CDR1 is SGHTA and CDR2 FQGNSA. CDR3: CASSLASTGGGRHTQYF. Here the CDR3 DNA reads TGTGCCAGCAGCTTAGCCTCGACAGGGGGCGGAAGGCATACGCAGTATTTT.

The rearrangement uses TRBV19 and TRBJ1-1; D might be TRBD1 (5 bases). Deletions cut 3 bases from V and 3 bases from J, with 8 bases between. This CDR3 is 13 amino acids long. The germline V gene has CDR1 LNHDA and CDR2 SQIVND (reference sequence). This CDR3 reads CASSMRGYTEAFF. As DNA, the CDR3 is TGTGCCAGTAGTATGCGGGGGTACACTGAAGCTTTCTTT.

There are a few counts of this clone. The chain has TRBV7-6 and TRBJ2-1; D uncertain. Trimming stripped 3 bases from V and 10 bases from J, with 10 bases between. Germline V gene data show CDR1 as SGHVS and CDR2 as FNYEAQ. The CDR3 loop spans 12 amino acids. In DNA, the CDR3 is TGTGCCAGCAGCTTCCCGCTGGGCGAGCAGTTCTTC. It codes for CASSFPLGEQFF.

This clone was seen only once. The chain carries TRBV5-1 and TRBJ2-5; the match to TRBD2 covers 14 bases. The CDR3 has 18 amino acids. Germline CDR1 SGHRS, CDR2 YFSETQ. J was trimmed by 5 bases and V by 3 bases; bases with no gene match: 12. DNA for the CDR3: TGCGCCAGCAGCTCTATGAGGGGACTAGCGGGAGAGGGGGAGACCCAGTACTTC. Translating gives CASSSMRGLAGEGETQYF.

The DNA for the CDR3 is TGTGCCAGCAGTCCCTGGACAGGGGGCTCTAACTATGGCTACACCTTC. Its protein product is CASSPWTGGSNYGYTF. The V and J genes are TRBV27 and TRBJ1-2; 11 nucleotides match TRBD1. V gave up 5 bases and J gave up 0 bases; unmatched junction bases: 5. The CDR3 spans 16 residues. Germline lookup yields CDR1 MNHEY and CDR2 SMNVEV (reference sequence).

With respect to this clone: Germline and junction disagree at one end, which may indicate a read error. V is TRBV7-7 and J is TRBJ2-1; TRBD2 matches 10 bases. The V gene's germline CDR1 is SSHAT and CDR2 FNYEAQ (reference sequence). CDR3 length: 15 amino acids. This CDR3 reads CASSRTLAGTGEQFF. DNA for the CDR3: TGTGCTAGCAGCCGTACACTAGCGGGGACGGGGGAGCAGTTCTTC.

This clone has only one observation. This chain joins TRBV2 and TRBJ2-3; TRBD2 matches 11 bases. CDR1 is SNHLY, CDR2 FYNNEI, per germline. The CDR3 is 14 amino acids. V was pared by 5 bases and J by 4 bases, with 2 bases of the junction left unmatched. This CDR3 is CASSTSGSSDTQYF. As DNA, the CDR3 is TGTGCCAGCAGTACTAGCGGGAGCTCAGATACGCAGTATTTT.

The chain couples TRBV2 to TRBJ1-6, with 9 bases lining up with TRBD1. Germline V CDR1 and CDR2: SNHLY, FYNNEI. The V and J ends lost 5 bases and 7 bases, in that order; junction bases with no gene match: 3. This CDR3 is built from 14 residues. Written as DNA, the CDR3 is TGTGCCAGCAGTCGGACAGGGGCGAATTCACCCCTCCACTTT. Amino acid sequence: CASSRTGANSPLHF.

The V and J genes are TRBV5-1 and TRBJ2-1; no reliable D call. This CDR3 is built from 15 residues. Germline V lookup: CDR1 SGHRS, CDR2 YFSETQ. Trimming removed 0 bases at V and 0 bases at J, with 7 bases between. CDR3 sequence reads: CASSLDSSSYNEQFF. The DNA for the CDR3 is TGCGCCAGCAGCTTGGACAGTAGCTCCTACAATGAGCAGTTCTTC.